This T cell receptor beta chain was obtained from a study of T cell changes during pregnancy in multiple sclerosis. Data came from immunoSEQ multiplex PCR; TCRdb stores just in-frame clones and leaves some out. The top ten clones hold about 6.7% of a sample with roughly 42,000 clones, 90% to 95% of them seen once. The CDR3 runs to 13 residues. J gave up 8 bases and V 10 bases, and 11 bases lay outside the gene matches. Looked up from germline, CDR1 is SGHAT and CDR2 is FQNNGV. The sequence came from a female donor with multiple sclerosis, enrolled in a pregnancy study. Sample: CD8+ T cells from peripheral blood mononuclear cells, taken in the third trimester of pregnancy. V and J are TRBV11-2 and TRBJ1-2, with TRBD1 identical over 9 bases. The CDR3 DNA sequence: TGTGCCACAGAAGAGAGGACAGGGGTCGGCTACACCTTC. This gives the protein CATEERTGVGYTF. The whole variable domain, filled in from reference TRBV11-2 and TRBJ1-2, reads EAGVAQSPRYKIIEKRQSVAFWCNPISGHATLYWYQQILGQGPKLLIQFQNNGVVDDSQLPKDRFSAERLKGVDSTLKIQPAKLEDSAVYLCATEERTGVGYTFGSGTRLTVV.